The 2 T cell receptor beta chains below come from one sample, sequenced in a study of ipilimumab plus nivolumab after autologous stem cell transplantation (dated by TCRdb to the early 2020s). The library was prepared using the immunoSEQ multiplex PCR assay. TCRdb retrieved this table from immuneACCESS and kept in-frame rearrangements only. Not all clones are present; in checked studies, unresolved V genes account for under half, and no reason is known for the remainder. For this sample the table gives 9,500 to 15,000 clones, of which roughly three quarters were detected only once. The ten largest clones represent approximately 30% of the sample. The sample in question was PBMCs, obtained in a trial of ipilimumab plus nivolumab as post-transplant consolidation. These receptor sequences come from a male donor with diffuse large B-cell lymphoma.

This chain joins TRBV5-5 and TRBJ1-1; no reliable D call. Trimming stripped 4 bases from V and 4 bases from J, with 14 bases between. The germline gives CDR1 SGHKS, CDR2 YYEKEE (reference sequence). The CDR3 consists of 14 residues. In DNA, the CDR3 is TGTGCCAGCAGCACTGACCCTGCGGTCACTGAAGCTTTCTTT. Translation gives CASSTDPAVTEAFF.

The chain joins TRBV7-3 to TRBJ2-1; D remains unclear. The CDR3 covers 12 residues. Deletions cut 2 bases from V and 9 bases from J, with 8 bases between. The V gene's germline CDR1 is SGHTA and CDR2 FQGTGA. CDR3 protein: CASSLFGREQFF. The CDR3 DNA reads TGTGCCAGCAGCTTATTTGGCCGTGAGCAGTTCTTC.